A single sample gave rise to the 16 T cell receptor beta chains below, sequenced in a study of Ad26.COV2.S vaccination and SARS-CoV-2 variants. Stated treatment: about 20 received Ad26.COV2.S at low or high dose, single or two shots; about 5 received placebo; per-sample allocation not given. Vaccine and placebo recipients were sampled on day 63 after the first injection. This table comes from immunoSEQ multiplex PCR, and its TCRdb copy is limited to in-frame clones, with some not included. The sample lists approximately 250,000 clones, around 90% occurring once. The source material was peripheral blood, sampled in a trial of Ad26.COV2.S vaccine versus placebo. These receptors all stem from a person between 18 and 65 years old who received the Ad26.COV2.S COVID-19 vaccine or a placebo.

The V call is TRBV5-5, the J call TRBJ2-4; the D gene could be TRBD1 or TRBD2 (7 bases each). Deletions cut 2 bases from V and 7 bases from J, with 13 bases between. CDR1 is SGHKS and CDR2 is YYEKEE in the germline V gene (reference sequence). The CDR3 runs 14 residues. The CDR3 nucleotides are TGTGCCAGCAGCTTCCCGCAGGGGGGGAACATTCAGTACTTC. Translation: CASSFPQGGNIQYF.

This sequence joins TRBV5-4 and TRBJ2-7; possibly TRBD2 for D (6 bases). CDR1 SGHNT and CDR2 YYREEE come from the germline V gene (reference sequence). Deletions cut 3 bases from V and 6 bases from J, with 13 bases between. CDR3 size: 13 residues. CDR3 DNA: TGTGCCAGCAGCTCCCGCTTGGGGGGCGAGCAGTACGTC. It translates to CASSSRLGGEQYV.

This clone occurred a few times. This chain links TRBV6-4 with TRBJ2-6, with D unresolved. There are 15 residues in the CDR3. Deletions cut 0 bases from V and 3 bases from J, with 6 bases between. Germline V gene sequence: CDR1 MRHNA, CDR2 SNTAGT. CDR3 DNA: TGTGCCAGCAGTGACTCGGCAGGTGGGGCCAACGTCCTGACTTTC. Its protein product is CASSDSAGGANVLTF.

This rearrangement joins TRBV18 to TRBJ2-1; 7 positions match TRBD2. The junction had 5 bases not matched to a gene; V was cut back by 3 bases and J by 0 bases. CDR3 length: 16 amino acids. Germline lookup yields CDR1 KGHSH and CDR2 LQKENI. This CDR3 reads CASSPGAGVSYNEQFF. The CDR3 bases are TGTGCCAGCTCACCTGGGGCGGGGGTCTCCTACAATGAGCAGTTCTTC.

The chain joins TRBV11-2 to TRBJ2-1; D assignment may be TRBD1 or TRBD2 (6 bases each). V lost 4 bases and J lost 7, with 20 bases in between. The CDR3 consists of 16 residues. Per the germline V gene, CDR1 is SGHAT and CDR2 is FQNNGV. The CDR3 DNA follows: TGTGCCAGCAGCTCGGTTCGGGGGCCCCCAGGGAATGAGCAGTTCTTC. Translated, it gives CASSSVRGPPGNEQFF.

The rearrangement uses TRBV24-1 and TRBJ1-4; 9 bases match TRBD1. Germline V gene lookup returns CDR1 KGHDR and CDR2 SFDVKD. The CDR3 has 18 amino acids. V gave up 0 bases and J gave up 3 bases; unmatched junction bases: 7. CDR3 sequence: CATSDLWDRVSPNEKLFF. DNA of the CDR3: TGTGCCACCAGTGATTTGTGGGACAGGGTTTCGCCTAATGAAAAACTGTTTTTT.

The chain joins TRBV4-3 to TRBJ2-5; 12 nucleotides align to TRBD2. Germline CDR1 LGHNA, CDR2 YSLEER. This CDR3 spans 15 amino acids. The J segment lost 3 bases and the V segment lost 3 bases, leaving 2 bases of the junction unmatched. CDR3: CASSHRLAGEETQYF. The CDR3 DNA is TGCGCCAGCAGCCACCGACTAGCGGGGGAAGAGACCCAGTACTTC.

This clone was seen once. This chain joins TRBV4-2 and TRBJ2-1; weak D call: TRBD2 (5 bases). The V and J ends lost 0 bases and 2 bases respectively, with 11 bases between them. Germline CDR1 LGHNA, CDR2 YNFKEQ. The CDR3 contains 16 residues. The CDR3 is CASSQDLGETYNEQFF. The CDR3 DNA is TGTGCCAGCAGCCAAGATCTGGGAGAGACCTACAATGAGCAGTTCTTC.

To note about this clone: Relative to the germline gene, one junction end is altered; a read error may explain this. The chain carries TRBV12-5 and TRBJ2-5; TRBD2 aligns across 8 bases. This CDR3 contains 13 residues. Germline V gives CDR1 LGHNT, CDR2 FRNRAP. The chain's CDR3 is CASGLGLEETQYF. The CDR3 coding sequence is TGTGCTAGTGGCTTGGGACTAGAAGAGACCCAGTACTTC. Drawing the rest from reference TRBV12-5 and TRBJ2-5, the complete variable domain is DARVTQTPRHKVTEMGQEVTMRCQPILGHNTVFWYRQTMMQGLELLAYFRNRAPLDDSGMPKDRFSAEMPDATLATLKIQPSEPRDSAVYFCASGLGLEETQYFGPGTRLLVL.

This chain connects TRBV6-1 to TRBJ1-5; no definite D call. V was cut by 2 bases and J by 4 bases, with 9 bases left in between. Germline loops: CDR1 MNHNS, CDR2 SASEGT. The CDR3 is made up of 14 amino acids. CDR3 bases: TGTGCCAGCAGTGAACTCAGGATGAATCAGCCCCAGCATTTT. This sequence encodes CASSELRMNQPQHF.

This rearrangement joins TRBV11-2 to TRBJ1-3; D might be TRBD1 (5 bases). The CDR3 covers 16 residues. V was trimmed by 4 bases and J by 1 base, leaving 14 bases between them. Germline loops: CDR1 SGHAT, CDR2 FQNNGV. CDR3 sequence reads: CASSSIKQVSGNTIYF. The DNA of the CDR3 is TGTGCCAGCAGCTCCATAAAACAGGTGTCTGGAAACACCATATATTTT.

The chain uses TRBV11-3 and TRBJ2-7, with D perhaps TRBD1 (6 bases). There are 14 residues in the CDR3. Germline loops: CDR1 SGHNT, CDR2 YENEEA. V lost 5 bases, J lost 5 bases, and 16 bases lay in between. The CDR3 DNA follows: TGTGCCAGCAGCCGGAGACAGGCCGGCCACGAGCAGTACGTC. Translating gives CASSRRQAGHEQYV.

This rearrangement joins TRBV6-2 or TRBV6-3 to TRBJ1-5; tentative D call: TRBD1 (6 bases). Trimming removed 2 bases at V and 3 bases at J, with 17 bases between. The CDR3 is made up of 17 amino acids. Germline V gene lookup returns CDR1 MNHEY and CDR2 SVGEGT. The CDR3 DNA reads as TGTGCCAGCAGTTACCCCGGCCGGGACAAGATCAATCAGCCCCAGCATTTT. This gives the protein CASSYPGRDKINQPQHF.

CDR3 protein: CASRAGGTDTGELFF. As DNA, the CDR3 is TGTGCCAGCAGAGCAGGGGGCACGGACACCGGGGAGCTGTTTTTT. This rearrangement joins TRBV3-1 (or the pseudogene TRBV3-2) to TRBJ2-2; 8 bases match TRBD1. The CDR3 extends over 15 amino acids. Germline loops: CDR1 LGHDT, CDR2 YNNKEL (reference sequence). J gave up 3 bases and V 6 bases, and 6 bases lay outside the gene matches.

The chain uses TRBV19 and TRBJ2-3; TRBD1 might be the D (5 bases). The CDR3 loop spans 14 amino acids. Germline lookup yields CDR1 LNHDA and CDR2 SQIVND (reference sequence). Trimming pared 5 bases from V and 2 bases from J, leaving 11 bases between. This CDR3 reads CASSSRRVTDTQYF. DNA for the CDR3: TGTGCCAGTAGTTCCCGCAGGGTCACAGATACGCAGTATTTT.

This clone occurred once. This chain links TRBV5-4 with TRBJ1-1; a possible D gene is TRBD1 (6 bases). This CDR3 comprises 14 residues. Germline lookup yields CDR1 SGHNT and CDR2 YYREEE (reference sequence). V dropped 0 bases and J dropped 4 bases, with 10 bases sitting between them. CDR3 residues: CASSLGGDTTEAFF. In DNA form, the CDR3 reads TGTGCCAGCAGCTTGGGGGGGGACACCACTGAAGCTTTCTTT.